This T cell receptor (beta chain) is drawn from a study of T cells in localized non-small cell lung cancer. Sequenced by immunoSEQ multiplex PCR; TCRdb stores in-frame clones only, minus some. There are 59,000 or so clones in the sample; about 89% occur only once, and less than 20% lies in the top ten. The CDR3 extends over 21 amino acids. V lost 0 bases and J lost 3; bases outside the gene matches: 20. CDR1 is SGHRS and CDR2 is YFSETQ in the germline V gene. With respect to this clone: What it recognizes is unknown.

Overall study findings and caveats: Uninvolved adjacent lung showed peak T cell clonality, exceeding tumor. Sequencing was restricted to one tumor region; therefore, heterogeneity remains possible. Appearing in adjacent lung were a median roughly 57 of the top 100 tumor clones.

The clonotype was recovered from a man aged 35 to 69 with stage I lung adenocarcinoma. This material consisted of peripheral blood, taken before any cancer treatment. V is TRBV5-1 and J is TRBJ1-1; 10 nucleotides line up with TRBD1. CDR3 coding DNA: TGCGCCAGCAGCTTGGCCCTATGGGATCCCAGGGACAGGGGAGGTTACACTGAAGCTTTCTTT. This encodes CASSLALWDPRDRGGYTEAFF.